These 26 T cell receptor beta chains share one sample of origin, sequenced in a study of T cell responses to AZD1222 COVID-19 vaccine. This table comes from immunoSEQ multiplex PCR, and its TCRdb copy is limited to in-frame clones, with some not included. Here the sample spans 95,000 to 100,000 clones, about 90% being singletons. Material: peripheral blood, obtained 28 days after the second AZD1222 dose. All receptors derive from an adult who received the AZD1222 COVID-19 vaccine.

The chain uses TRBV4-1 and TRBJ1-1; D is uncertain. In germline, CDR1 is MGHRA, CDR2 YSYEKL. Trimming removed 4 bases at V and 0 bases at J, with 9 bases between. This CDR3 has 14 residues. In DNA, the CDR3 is TGCGCCAGCAGCCCCAATTCCCTGAACACTGAAGCTTTCTTT. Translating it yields CASSPNSLNTEAFF.

CDR3 amino acids: CASSPVAGWDNEQFF. CDR3 nucleotides: TGTGCCAGCAGCCCGGTCGCGGGTTGGGACAATGAGCAGTTCTTC. The chain combines TRBV9 with TRBJ2-1; tentatively, D is TRBD2 (5 bases). Trimming took 4 bases from V and 5 from J, leaving 16 bases between them. CDR3 length equals 15 residues. CDR1 is SGDLS and CDR2 is YYNGEE in the germline V gene. The variable domain in full, with the rest retrieved from reference TRBV9 and TRBJ2-1, is DSGVTQTPKHLITATGQRVTLRCSPRSGDLSVYWYQQSLDQGLQFLIQYYNGEERAKGNILERFSAQQFPDLHSELNLSSLELGDSALYFCASSPVAGWDNEQFFGPGTRLTVL.

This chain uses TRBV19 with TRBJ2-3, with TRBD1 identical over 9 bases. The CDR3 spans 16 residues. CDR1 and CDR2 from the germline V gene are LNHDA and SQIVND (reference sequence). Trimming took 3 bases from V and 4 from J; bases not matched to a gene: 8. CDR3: CASSIVDRGSADTQYF. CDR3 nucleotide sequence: TGTGCCAGTAGTATCGTCGACAGGGGGTCTGCAGATACGCAGTATTTT.

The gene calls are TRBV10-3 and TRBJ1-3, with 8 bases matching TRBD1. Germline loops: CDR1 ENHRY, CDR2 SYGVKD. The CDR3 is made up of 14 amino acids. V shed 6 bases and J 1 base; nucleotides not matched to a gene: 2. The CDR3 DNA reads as TGTGCCATCAGGCGGACAGGGTCTGGAAACACCATATATTTT. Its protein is CAIRRTGSGNTIYF.

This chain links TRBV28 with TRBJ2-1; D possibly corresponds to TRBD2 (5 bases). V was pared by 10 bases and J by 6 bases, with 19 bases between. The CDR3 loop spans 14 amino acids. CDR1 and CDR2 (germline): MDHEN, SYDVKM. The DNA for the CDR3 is TGTGCCATCTCCTCAGTGAGGGCAGTCAATGAGCAGTTCTTC. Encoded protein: CAISSVRAVNEQFF.

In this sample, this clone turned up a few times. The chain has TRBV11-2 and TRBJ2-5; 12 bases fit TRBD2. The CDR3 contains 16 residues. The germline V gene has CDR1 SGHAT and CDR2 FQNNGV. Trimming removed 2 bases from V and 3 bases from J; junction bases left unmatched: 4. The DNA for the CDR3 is TGTGCCAGCAGCTTAAGGACTAGCGGGACGAAAGAGACCCAGTACTTC. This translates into CASSLRTSGTKETQYF.

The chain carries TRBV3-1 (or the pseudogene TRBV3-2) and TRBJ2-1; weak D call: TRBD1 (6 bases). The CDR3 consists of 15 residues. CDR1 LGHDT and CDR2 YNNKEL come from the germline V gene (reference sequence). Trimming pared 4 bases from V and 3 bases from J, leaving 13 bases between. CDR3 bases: TGTGCCAGCAGCCTGACATCGGACAGCTACAATGAGCAGTTCTTC. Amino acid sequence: CASSLTSDSYNEQFF.

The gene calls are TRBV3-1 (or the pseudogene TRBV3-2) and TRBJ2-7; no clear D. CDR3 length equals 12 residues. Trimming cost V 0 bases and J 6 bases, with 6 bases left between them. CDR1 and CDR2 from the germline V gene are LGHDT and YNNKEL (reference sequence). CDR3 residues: CASSQESREQYF. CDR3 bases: TGTGCCAGCAGCCAAGAGAGCCGCGAGCAGTACTTC.

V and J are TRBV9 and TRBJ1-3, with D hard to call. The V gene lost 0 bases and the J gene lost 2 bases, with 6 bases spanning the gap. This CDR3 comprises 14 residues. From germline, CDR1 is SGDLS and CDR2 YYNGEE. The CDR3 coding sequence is TGTGCCAGCAGCGTAGGGACGGCTGGAAACACCATATATTTT. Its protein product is CASSVGTAGNTIYF.

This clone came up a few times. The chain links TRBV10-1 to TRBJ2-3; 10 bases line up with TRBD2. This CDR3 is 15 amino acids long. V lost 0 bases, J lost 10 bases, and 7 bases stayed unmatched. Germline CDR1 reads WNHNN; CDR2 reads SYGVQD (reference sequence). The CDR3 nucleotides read TGCGCCAGCAGTGAGTCAAGCGGGAGGGTGTTTTCGCAGTATTTT. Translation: CASSESSGRVFSQYF.

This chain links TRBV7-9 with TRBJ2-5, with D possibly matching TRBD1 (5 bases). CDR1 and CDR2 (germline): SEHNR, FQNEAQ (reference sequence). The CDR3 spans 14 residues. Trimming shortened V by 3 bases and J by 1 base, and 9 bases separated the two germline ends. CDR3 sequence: CASSFQGVQETQYF. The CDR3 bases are TGTGCCAGCAGCTTCCAAGGGGTCCAAGAGACCCAGTACTTC.

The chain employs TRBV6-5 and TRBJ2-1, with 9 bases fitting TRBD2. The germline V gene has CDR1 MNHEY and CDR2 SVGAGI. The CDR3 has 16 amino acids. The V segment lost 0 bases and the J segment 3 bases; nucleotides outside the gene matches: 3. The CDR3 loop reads CASSYSASGIYNEQFF. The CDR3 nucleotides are TGTGCCAGCAGTTACTCGGCTAGCGGGATCTACAATGAGCAGTTCTTC.

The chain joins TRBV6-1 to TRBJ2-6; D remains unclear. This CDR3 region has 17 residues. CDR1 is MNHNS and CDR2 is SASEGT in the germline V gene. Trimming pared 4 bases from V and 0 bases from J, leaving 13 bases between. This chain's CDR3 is CASSGYTGDSGANVLTF. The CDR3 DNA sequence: TGTGCCAGCAGTGGGTATACCGGAGACTCTGGGGCCAACGTCCTGACTTTC.

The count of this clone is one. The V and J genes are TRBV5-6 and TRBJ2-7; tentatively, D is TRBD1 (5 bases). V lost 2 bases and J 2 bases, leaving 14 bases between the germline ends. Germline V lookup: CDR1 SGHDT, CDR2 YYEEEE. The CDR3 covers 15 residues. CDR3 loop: CASSFWGVPAYEQYF. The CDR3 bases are TGTGCCAGCAGCTTTTGGGGCGTACCCGCCTACGAGCAGTACTTC.

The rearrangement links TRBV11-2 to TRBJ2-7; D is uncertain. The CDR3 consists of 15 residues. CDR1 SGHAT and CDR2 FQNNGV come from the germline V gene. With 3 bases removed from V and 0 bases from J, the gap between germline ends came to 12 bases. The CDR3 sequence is CASSLASGFSYEQYF. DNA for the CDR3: TGTGCCAGCAGCTTGGCTAGTGGTTTCTCCTACGAGCAGTACTTC.

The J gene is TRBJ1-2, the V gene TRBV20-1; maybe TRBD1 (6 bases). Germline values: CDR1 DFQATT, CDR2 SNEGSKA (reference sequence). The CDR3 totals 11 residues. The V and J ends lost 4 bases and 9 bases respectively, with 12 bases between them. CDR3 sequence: CSAIDRLSYTF. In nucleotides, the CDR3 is TGCAGTGCTATAGACAGGCTTAGCTACACCTTC.

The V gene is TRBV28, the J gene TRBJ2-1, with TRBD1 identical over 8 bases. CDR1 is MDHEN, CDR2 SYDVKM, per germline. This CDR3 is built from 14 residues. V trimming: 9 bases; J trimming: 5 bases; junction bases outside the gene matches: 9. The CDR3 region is CASTSGQVHNEQFF. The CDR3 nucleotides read TGTGCCAGTACCTCGGGACAGGTCCACAATGAGCAGTTCTTC. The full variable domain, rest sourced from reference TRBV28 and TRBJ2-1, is DVKVTQSSRYLVKRTGEKVFLECVQDMDHENMFWYRQDPGLGLRLIYFSYDVKMKEKGDIPEGYSVSREKKERFSLILESASTNQTSMYLCASTSGQVHNEQFFGPGTRLTVL.

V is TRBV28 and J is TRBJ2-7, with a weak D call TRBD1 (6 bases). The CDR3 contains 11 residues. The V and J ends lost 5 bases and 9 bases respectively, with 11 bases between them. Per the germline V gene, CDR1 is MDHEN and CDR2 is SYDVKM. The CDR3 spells CASSITGLQYF. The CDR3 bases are TGTGCCAGCAGTATTACAGGGCTGCAGTACTTC. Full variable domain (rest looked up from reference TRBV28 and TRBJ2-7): DVKVTQSSRYLVKRTGEKVFLECVQDMDHENMFWYRQDPGLGLRLIYFSYDVKMKEKGDIPEGYSVSREKKERFSLILESASTNQTSMYLCASSITGLQYFGPGTRLTVT.

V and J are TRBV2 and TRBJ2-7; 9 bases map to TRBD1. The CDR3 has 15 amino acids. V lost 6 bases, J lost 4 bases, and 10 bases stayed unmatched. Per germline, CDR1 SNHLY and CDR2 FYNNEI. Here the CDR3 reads CASSGWGQGKYEQYF. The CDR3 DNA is TGTGCCAGCAGCGGGTGGGGACAGGGAAAGTACGAGCAGTACTTC.

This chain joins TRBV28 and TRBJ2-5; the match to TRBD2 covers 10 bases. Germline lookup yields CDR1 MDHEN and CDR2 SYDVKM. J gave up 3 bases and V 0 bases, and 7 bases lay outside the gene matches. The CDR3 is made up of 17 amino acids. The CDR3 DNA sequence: TGTGCCAGCAGTTTATGCTATGGACTAGCGGACGAAGAGACCCAGTACTTC. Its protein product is CASSLCYGLADEETQYF.

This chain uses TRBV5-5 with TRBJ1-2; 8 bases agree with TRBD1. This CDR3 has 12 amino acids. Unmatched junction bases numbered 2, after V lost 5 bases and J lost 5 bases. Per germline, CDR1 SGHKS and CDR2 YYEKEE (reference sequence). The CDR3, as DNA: TGTGCCAGCAGTTGGACAGGGTATGGCTACACCTTC. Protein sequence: CASSWTGYGYTF.

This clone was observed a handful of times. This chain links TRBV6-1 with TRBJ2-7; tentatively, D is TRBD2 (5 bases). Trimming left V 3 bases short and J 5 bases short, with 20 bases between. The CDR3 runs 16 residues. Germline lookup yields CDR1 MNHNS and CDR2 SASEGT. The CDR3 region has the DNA TGTGCCAGCAGTGAGGGTGGTGGGAGTCGACCAAACGAGCAGTACTTC. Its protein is CASSEGGGSRPNEQYF.

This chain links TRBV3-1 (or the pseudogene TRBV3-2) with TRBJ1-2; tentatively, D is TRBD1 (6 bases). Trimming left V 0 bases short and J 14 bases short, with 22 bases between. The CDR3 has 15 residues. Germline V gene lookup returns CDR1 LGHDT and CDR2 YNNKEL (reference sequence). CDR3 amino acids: CASSQEPTLGGRLTF. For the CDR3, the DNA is TGTGCCAGCAGCCAAGAACCCACTCTCGGGGGCAGGCTAACCTTC.

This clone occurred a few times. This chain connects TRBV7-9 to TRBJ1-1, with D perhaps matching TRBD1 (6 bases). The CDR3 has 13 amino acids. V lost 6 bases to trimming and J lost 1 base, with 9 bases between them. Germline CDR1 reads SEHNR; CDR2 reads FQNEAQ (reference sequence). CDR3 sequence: CASRRTENTEAFF. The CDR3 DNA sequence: TGTGCCAGCAGGCGGACAGAGAACACTGAAGCTTTCTTT.

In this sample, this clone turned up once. Here the CDR3 DNA reads TGCAGTGCTAGTAGGCCTAGCGGGAGGGCCAATGAGCAGTTCTTC. This codes for CSASRPSGRANEQFF. The chain joins TRBV20-1 to TRBJ2-1, with 12 bases identical to TRBD2. Germline trimming cut 3 bases from V and 6 bases from J; bases unmatched to any gene: 6. Germline V lookup: CDR1 DFQATT, CDR2 SNEGSKA (reference sequence). This CDR3 region has 15 residues.

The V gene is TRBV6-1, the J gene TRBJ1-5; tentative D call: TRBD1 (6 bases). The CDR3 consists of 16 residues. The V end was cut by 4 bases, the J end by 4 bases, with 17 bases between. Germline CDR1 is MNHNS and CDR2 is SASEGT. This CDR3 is CASSVRGALSNQPQHF. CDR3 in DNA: TGTGCCAGCAGTGTTCGGGGGGCACTATCGAATCAGCCCCAGCATTTT.